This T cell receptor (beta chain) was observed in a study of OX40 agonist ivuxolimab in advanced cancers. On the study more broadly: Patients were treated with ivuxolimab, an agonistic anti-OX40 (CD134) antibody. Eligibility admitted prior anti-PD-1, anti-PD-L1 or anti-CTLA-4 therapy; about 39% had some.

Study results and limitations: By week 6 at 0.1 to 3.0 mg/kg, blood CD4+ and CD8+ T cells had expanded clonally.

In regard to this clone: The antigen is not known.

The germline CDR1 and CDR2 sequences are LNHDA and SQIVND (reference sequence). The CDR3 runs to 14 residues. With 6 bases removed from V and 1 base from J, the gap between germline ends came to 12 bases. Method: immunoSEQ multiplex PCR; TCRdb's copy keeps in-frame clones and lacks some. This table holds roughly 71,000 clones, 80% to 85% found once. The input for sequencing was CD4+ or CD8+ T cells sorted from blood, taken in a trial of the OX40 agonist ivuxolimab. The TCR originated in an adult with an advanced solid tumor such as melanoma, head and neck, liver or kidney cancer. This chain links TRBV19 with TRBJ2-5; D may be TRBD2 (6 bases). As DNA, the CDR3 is TGTGCCAGTAGCCACACGCGGGGCCAAGAGACCCAGTACTTC. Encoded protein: CASSHTRGQETQYF.